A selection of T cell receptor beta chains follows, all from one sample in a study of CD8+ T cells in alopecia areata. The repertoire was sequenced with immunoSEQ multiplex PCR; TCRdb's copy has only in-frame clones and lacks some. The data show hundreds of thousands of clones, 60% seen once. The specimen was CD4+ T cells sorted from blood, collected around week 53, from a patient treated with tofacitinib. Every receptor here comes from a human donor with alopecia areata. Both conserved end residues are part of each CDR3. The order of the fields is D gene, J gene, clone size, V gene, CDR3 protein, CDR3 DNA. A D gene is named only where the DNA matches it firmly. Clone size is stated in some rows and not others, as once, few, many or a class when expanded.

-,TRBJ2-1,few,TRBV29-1,CSARGGDNEQFF,TGCAGCGCCAGGGGAGGGGACAATGAGCAGTTCTTC
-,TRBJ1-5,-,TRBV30,CAWSDRVNQPQHF,TGTGCCTGGAGTGACAGAGTCAATCAGCCCCAGCATTTT
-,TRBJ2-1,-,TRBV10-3,CAISESEGSRFF,TGTGCCATCAGTGAGTCCGAGGGTTCTCGGTTCTTC
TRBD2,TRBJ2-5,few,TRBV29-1,CSVRPSGGETQYF,TGCAGCGTTAGACCCTCGGGAGGAGAGACCCAGTACTTC
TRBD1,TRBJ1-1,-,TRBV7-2,CASSPPGQGAFF,TGTGCCAGCAGCCCCCCGGGACAGGGAGCTTTCTTT
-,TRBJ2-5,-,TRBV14,CASSQFETQYF,TGTGCCAGCAGCCAATTTGAGACCCAGTACTTC
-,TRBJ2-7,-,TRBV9,CASSVATGTYEQYF,TGTGCCAGCAGCGTAGCTACCGGAACCTACGAGCAGTACTTC
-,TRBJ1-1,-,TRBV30,CAWSVLGGLGGEAFF,TGTGCCTGGAGTGTACTCGGGGGCCTGGGTGGTGAAGCTTTCTTT
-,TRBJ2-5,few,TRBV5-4,CASSTRTVGETQYF,TGTGCCAGCAGTACCCGGACCGTAGGGGAGACCCAGTACTTC
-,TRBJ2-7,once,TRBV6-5,CASRRQSYEQYF,TGTGCCAGCAGAAGACAGAGCTACGAGCAGTACTTC
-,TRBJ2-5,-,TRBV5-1,CASSYGTAGETQYF,TGCGCCAGCAGCTACGGGACAGCGGGGGAGACCCAGTACTTC
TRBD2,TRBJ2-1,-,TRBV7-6,CASSLAGTSNEQFF,TGTGCCAGCAGCTTAGCAGGGACTAGCAATGAGCAGTTCTTC
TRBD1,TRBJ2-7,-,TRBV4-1,CASSQDRDRALYEQYF,TGCGCCAGCAGCCAAGATCGGGACAGGGCCCTCTACGAGCAGTACTTC
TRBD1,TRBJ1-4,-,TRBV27,CASSSGQFTEKLFF,TGTGCCAGCAGTTCGGGACAGTTCACGGAAAAACTGTTTTTT
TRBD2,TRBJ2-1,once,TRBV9,CASSPTPSGGYNEQFF,TGTGCCAGCAGCCCCACCCCTAGCGGGGGTTACAATGAGCAGTTCTTC
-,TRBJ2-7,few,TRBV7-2,CASSSNRGVYEQYF,TGTGCCAGCAGCTCCAACCGAGGGGTCTACGAGCAGTACTTC
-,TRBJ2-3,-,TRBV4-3,CASSQRTMSTDTQYF,TGCGCCAGCAGCCAAAGAACAATGAGCACAGATACGCAGTATTTT
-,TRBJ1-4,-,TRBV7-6,CASSPGATNEKLFF,TGTGCCAGCAGCCCAGGTGCAACTAATGAAAAACTGTTTTTT
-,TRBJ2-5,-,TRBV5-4,CASSLGGDQETQYF,TGTGCCAGCAGCTTGGGCGGGGATCAAGAGACCCAGTACTTC
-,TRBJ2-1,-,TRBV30,CAWSSGSSYNEQFF,TGTGCCTGGAGCTCCGGGAGCTCCTACAATGAGCAGTTCTTC
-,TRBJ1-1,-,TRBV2,CASSYRGMNTEAFF,TGTGCCAGCAGTTATAGGGGAATGAACACTGAAGCTTTCTTT
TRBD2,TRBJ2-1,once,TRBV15,CATSRDGGEYNEQFF,TGTGCCACCAGCAGAGACGGGGGGGAATACAATGAGCAGTTCTTC
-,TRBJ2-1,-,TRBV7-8,CASSLFTSMAGSNEQFF,TGTGCCAGCAGCTTATTCACGTCGATGGCAGGGAGCAATGAGCAGTTCTTC
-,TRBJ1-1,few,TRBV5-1,CASSLTVGNTEAFF,TGCGCCAGCAGCTTGACAGTGGGGAACACTGAAGCTTTCTTT
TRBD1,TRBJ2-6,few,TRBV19,CATAPDRGLGANVLTF,TGTGCCACCGCTCCGGACAGGGGGCTTGGGGCCAACGTCCTGACTTTC
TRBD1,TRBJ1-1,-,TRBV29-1,CSVIPGQGNTEAFF,TGCAGCGTTATCCCGGGACAGGGGAACACTGAAGCTTTCTTT
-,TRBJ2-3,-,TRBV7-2,CASSLGVRAPDTQYF,TGTGCCAGCAGCTTAGGTGTCAGGGCCCCGGATACGCAGTATTTT
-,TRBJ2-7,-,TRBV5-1,CASSLQGKQYF,TGCGCCAGCAGCTTGCAAGGGAAGCAGTACTTC